The TCR beta chain under discussion was sequenced for a study of blood T cell repertoires in COVID-19. About the research overall: Nucleic acid was either cDNA or gDNA, and it came from T cells, B-cell-depleted T cells, or PBMCs.

Everyone who took part was roughly 18 to 89 years old, and they came from some 23 US areas. Resolution of symptoms, clearance, or two negative PCRs was present in recovered Cohort 3 donors. Original analysis: Estimation of nucleated cell counts was performed using reference gene primer amplification. The assay was immunoSEQ multiplex PCR, and TCRdb's table has in-frame clones only and misses some. The V and J calls and clone size come from that table; D and trimming were worked out from the DNA. The sample carries a few hundred thousand clones, 70% to 90% recorded once. The germline gives CDR1 SGHRS, CDR2 YFSETQ. This CDR3 is 16 amino acids long. Trimming at V came to 3 bases and at J to 3 bases, leaving 11 bases not matched to a gene.

The specimen was PBMCs or T cells enriched from blood (not recorded which). This sequence joins TRBV5-1 and TRBJ2-5; 7 bases match TRBD2. This clonotype was sampled from a man younger than 45 who had recovered from COVID-19. As DNA, the CDR3 is TGCGCCAGCAGCTGGGCACCGACTAGCTCTGAAGAGACCCAGTACTTC. Protein sequence: CASSWAPTSSEETQYF.